These T cell receptor beta chains were read from a single sample in a study of OX40 agonist ivuxolimab in advanced cancers. The data were produced by immunoSEQ multiplex PCR, yet TCRdb's version contains in-frame clones alone and is incomplete. The sample includes almost 80,000 clones, about nine tenths of them seen just once. Sequencing was performed on CD4+ or CD8+ T cells sorted from blood, taken in a trial of the OX40 agonist ivuxolimab. The receptors were gathered from an adult with an advanced solid tumor such as melanoma, head and neck, liver or kidney cancer. The CDR3 runs from the conserved cysteine through the conserved F or W. The D gene is left open where the match is weak. Clone size is stated in some rows and not others, as once, few, many or a class when expanded.

TRBJ2-7	TRBV10-1	NA	12	few	TGCGCCAGGCCTCGGCCTGCCTACGAGCAGTACTTC	CARPRPAYEQYF
TRBJ1-2	TRBV19	TRBD1	14	NA	TGTGCCAGTAGACCTACAGGGGGTGGCTATGGCTACACCTTC	CASRPTGGGYGYTF
TRBJ2-5	TRBV27	TRBD1	15	once	TGTGCCAGCAGATTACTGGGACAGGGACAAGAGACCCAGTACTTC	CASRLLGQGQETQYF
TRBJ2-7	TRBV10-3	NA	13	NA	TGTGCCATCAGGAGGGGGGGCGGCTACGAGCAGTACTTC	CAIRRGGGYEQYF
TRBJ2-1	TRBV27	TRBD1	18	NA	TGTGCCAGCAGTTTACGAGTTGCGGGGACAGGGGCCCACAATGAGCAGTTCTTC	CASSLRVAGTGAHNEQFF
TRBJ1-1	TRBV6-5	NA	15	NA	TGTGCCAGCATGATCAGGGCTATTAGGGACACTGAAGCTTTCTTT	CASMIRAIRDTEAFF
TRBJ1-2	TRBV7-2	NA	12	NA	TGTGCCAGCAGCTTAGATGGAGGTGGCTACACCTTC	CASSLDGGGYTF
TRBJ1-6	TRBV5-4	NA	12	NA	TGTGCCAGCAGCTTTGGGGAATCACCCCTCCACTTT	CASSFGESPLHF
TRBJ2-7	TRBV19	TRBD2	15	NA	TGTGCCAGTAGTATTGGGGGGGATCGCTCCTACGAGCAGTACTTC	CASSIGGDRSYEQYF
TRBJ2-3	TRBV2	NA	15	NA	TGTGCCAGCAGTGAGGCTACTCGGAGGGATGATACGCAGTATTTT	CASSEATRRDDTQYF
TRBJ2-1	TRBV28	TRBD2	15	NA	TGTGCCAGCAGTACCCGGACTAGCGGGAGTCATGAGCAGTTCTTC	CASSTRTSGSHEQFF
TRBJ2-3	TRBV10-1	TRBD1	16	NA	TGCGCCAGCACCCCCCCGGGACAGGTGAGCACAGATACGCAGTATTTT	CASTPPGQVSTDTQYF
TRBJ2-5	TRBV7-9	NA	14	NA	TGTGCCAGCAGCTTAAGGCAAAAGTGGGAGACCCAGTACTTC	CASSLRQKWETQYF
TRBJ1-5	TRBV7-2	NA	15	NA	TGTGCCAGCAGCTTAGGGACAGTTCCCCATCAGCCCCAGCATTTT	CASSLGTVPHQPQHF
TRBJ2-3	TRBV4-3	TRBD1	17	NA	TGCGCCAGCAGCCAAGTTCTGACAGGGCTCCTTCAGGATACGCAGTATTTT	CASSQVLTGLLQDTQYF
TRBJ2-7	TRBV10-3	TRBD2	13	NA	TGTGCCATCAGACTAGCGTCGGACTACGAGCAGTACTTC	CAIRLASDYEQYF
TRBJ1-5	TRBV10-3	NA	15	NA	TGTGCCATCAGTCCAAGACAGGATTCCAATCAGCCCCAGCATTTT	CAISPRQDSNQPQHF
TRBJ1-5	TRBV6-1	TRBD1	13	NA	TGTGCCAGCAGGCAGGGGGGCGGCCAGCCCCAGCATTTT	CASRQGGGQPQHF
TRBJ2-3	TRBV7-2	NA	15	once	TGTGCCAGCAGCCGATCGAGCGCTAGCACAGATACGCAGTATTTT	CASSRSSASTDTQYF
TRBJ2-7	TRBV5-1	NA	13	NA	TGCGCCAGCAGCTTGGACTTTACCTACGAGCAGTACTTC	CASSLDFTYEQYF
TRBJ2-6	TRBV18	NA	17	NA	TGTGCCAGCTCACCACCGGGGATCTATTCTGGGGCCAACGTCCTGACTTTC	CASSPPGIYSGANVLTF
TRBJ2-7	TRBV5-1	TRBD1	13	NA	TGCGCGAGTTCGGACAGGATTACCTACGAGCAGTACTTC	CASSDRITYEQYF
TRBJ2-1	TRBV20-1	NA	11	NA	TGCAGTGCCCCCAAACAGGGACTTACGCTCTTC	CSAPKQGLTLF
TRBJ2-7	TRBV5-6	TRBD1	15	once	TGTGCCAGCAGTCGGACCGGGACAGGGACCCGCGAGCAGTACTTC	CASSRTGTGTREQYF
TRBJ2-7	TRBV29-1	NA	12	NA	TGCAGCGTCGAGGCAGGGGAGGGTGGGCAGTACTTC	CSVEAGEGGQYF
TRBJ1-2	TRBV6-5	NA	15	NA	TGTGCCAGCAGCCGCGGGTCTCTAGGGGGCTATGGCTACACCTTC	CASSRGSLGGYGYTF
TRBJ2-7	TRBV11-2	NA	14	once	TGTGCCAGCAGCCGGGGCTTTAGCTCCTACGAGCAGTACTTC	CASSRGFSSYEQYF
TRBJ1-3	TRBV28	NA	13	NA	TGTGCCAGCAGCCCCCGCCTGGGAAACACCATATATTTT	CASSPRLGNTIYF
TRBJ2-5	TRBV5-1	TRBD1	14	NA	TGCGCCAGCACGCGCGCAGGGGGCCAAGAGACCCAGTACTTC	CASTRAGGQETQYF
TRBJ2-1	TRBV6-1	NA	13	once	TGTGCCAGCAAAACCTGGGACACCCCGGGTCCGTTCTTC	CASKTWDTPGPFF
TRBJ2-7	TRBV10-2	NA	14	NA	TGCGCCAGCAGTGATACTGCTAAACAGGACGAGCAGTACTTC	CASSDTAKQDEQYF